A selection of T cell receptor beta chains follows, all from one sample in a study of blood T cell repertoires in COVID-19. Libraries were prepared by immunoSEQ multiplex PCR; TCRdb keeps only in-frame clonotypes and omits some of them. This sample carries fewer than 200,000 clones, about 87% of them seen once, and the ten largest clones take about 2.5%. Sequencing was performed on peripheral blood. These receptors came from a man aged 40-49 years with active or convalescent COVID-19. The CDR3 runs from the conserved cysteine through the conserved F or W. The order of the fields is clone size, V gene, J gene, D gene, CDR3 DNA, CDR3 protein. The D gene is left open where the match is weak. Not every row has a clone size; where given, it reads once, few, many or a size class.

abundance: .; v_gene: TRBV2; j_gene: TRBJ1-3; d_gene: .; CDR3nt: TGTGCCAGCAGTGTACACGGAGTAGGGGATGGAAACACCATATATTTT; CDR3aa: CASSVHGVGDGNTIYF
abundance: .; v_gene: TRBV3-1/TRBV3-2; j_gene: TRBJ1-5; d_gene: TRBD1; CDR3nt: TGTGCCAGCAGCCATCCCCGGGACAGGCCGAGCGATTATAGCAATCAGCCCCAGCATTTT; CDR3aa: CASSHPRDRPSDYSNQPQHF
abundance: .; v_gene: TRBV6-2/TRBV6-3; j_gene: TRBJ2-5; d_gene: TRBD2; CDR3nt: TGTGCCAGCAGTCGATATGGGACTAGCGGGCAAGAGACCCAGTACTTC; CDR3aa: CASSRYGTSGQETQYF
abundance: .; v_gene: TRBV28; j_gene: TRBJ2-7; d_gene: TRBD1; CDR3nt: TGTGCCAGCAGTTTCCGGGACAGGGGGCTGAACGAGCAGTACTTC; CDR3aa: CASSFRDRGLNEQYF
abundance: .; v_gene: TRBV6-5; j_gene: TRBJ2-5; d_gene: TRBD2; CDR3nt: TGTGCCATCGCCCGCCTTGGGACTAATGTAGAGACCCAGTACTTC; CDR3aa: CAIARLGTNVETQYF
abundance: few; v_gene: TRBV5-6; j_gene: TRBJ1-2; d_gene: .; CDR3nt: TGTGCCAGCAGCTTGACAGTCTATGGCTACACCTTC; CDR3aa: CASSLTVYGYTF
abundance: .; v_gene: TRBV27; j_gene: TRBJ2-1; d_gene: .; CDR3nt: TGTGCCAGCAGTTCCCCGGGACCTGGGCGGGGTTACAATGAGCAGTTCTTC; CDR3aa: CASSSPGPGRGYNEQFF
abundance: many; v_gene: TRBV5-1; j_gene: TRBJ2-7; d_gene: TRBD1; CDR3nt: TGCGCCAGCAGCTTGGAGGGGGACAGCTCCTACGAGCAGTACTTC; CDR3aa: CASSLEGDSSYEQYF
abundance: .; v_gene: TRBV5-4; j_gene: TRBJ1-2; d_gene: TRBD1; CDR3nt: TGTGCCACTAGACAGGGGGAGGGCTACACCTTC; CDR3aa: CATRQGEGYTF
abundance: .; v_gene: TRBV5-4; j_gene: TRBJ1-6; d_gene: .; CDR3nt: TGTGCCAGCAGTTTTCCCGGGACGGGGGGACACTCCTATAATTCACCCCTCCACTTT; CDR3aa: CASSFPGTGGHSYNSPLHF
abundance: .; v_gene: TRBV30; j_gene: TRBJ2-3; d_gene: TRBD2; CDR3nt: TGTGCCCGGAAAGAGGGTAGCGGGGTAACAGATACGCAGTATTTT; CDR3aa: CARKEGSGVTDTQYF
abundance: .; v_gene: TRBV6-5; j_gene: TRBJ1-4; d_gene: TRBD1; CDR3nt: TGTGCCAGCAGTCGGACAGGGGCCGATGAAAAACTGTTTTTT; CDR3aa: CASSRTGADEKLFF
abundance: .; v_gene: TRBV7-9; j_gene: TRBJ2-1; d_gene: TRBD1; CDR3nt: TGTGCCAGCAGCTCCGGGACAGGGGCATTCAATGAGCAGTTCTTC; CDR3aa: CASSSGTGAFNEQFF
abundance: once; v_gene: TRBV2; j_gene: TRBJ1-5; d_gene: .; CDR3nt: TGTGCCAGCAGTGTTTACATAAATCAGCCCCAGCATTTT; CDR3aa: CASSVYINQPQHF
abundance: .; v_gene: TRBV6-1; j_gene: TRBJ1-2; d_gene: .; CDR3nt: TGTGCCAGCAGTGAAGCCTTACAGGGAAACTATGGCTACACCTTC; CDR3aa: CASSEALQGNYGYTF
abundance: .; v_gene: TRBV28; j_gene: TRBJ1-5; d_gene: TRBD1; CDR3nt: TGTGCCAGCCGCACCGGCCAGGGACAGGGGGCCAATCAGCCCCAGCATTTT; CDR3aa: CASRTGQGQGANQPQHF
abundance: .; v_gene: TRBV18; j_gene: TRBJ1-4; d_gene: TRBD1; CDR3nt: TGTGCCAGCTCTCCTGACAGGGCAGATGAAAAACTGTTTTTT; CDR3aa: CASSPDRADEKLFF
abundance: .; v_gene: TRBV27; j_gene: TRBJ1-2; d_gene: .; CDR3nt: TGTGCCAGCAAGGGGGACTATGGCTACACCTTC; CDR3aa: CASKGDYGYTF
abundance: .; v_gene: TRBV12-3/TRBV12-4; j_gene: TRBJ1-1; d_gene: .; CDR3nt: TGTGCCAGCAGTGGGCGCAGGAACACTGAAGCTTTCTTT; CDR3aa: CASSGRRNTEAFF
abundance: .; v_gene: TRBV12-3/TRBV12-4; j_gene: TRBJ1-5; d_gene: .; CDR3nt: TGTGCCAGCAGTTTCCGGGTGGGTCAGCCCCAGCATTTT; CDR3aa: CASSFRVGQPQHF
abundance: .; v_gene: TRBV7-2; j_gene: TRBJ1-4; d_gene: .; CDR3nt: TGTGCCAGCAGCATTAGCAGGGCAACTAATGAAAAACTGTTTTTT; CDR3aa: CASSISRATNEKLFF
abundance: .; v_gene: TRBV5-1; j_gene: TRBJ1-2; d_gene: .; CDR3nt: TGCGCCAGCAGCTTGGATGGGACACAATACTATGGCTACACCTTC; CDR3aa: CASSLDGTQYYGYTF
abundance: .; v_gene: TRBV5-6; j_gene: TRBJ2-2; d_gene: .; CDR3nt: TGTGCCAGCAGCTTTTTTAACGGGGAGCTGTTTTTT; CDR3aa: CASSFFNGELFF
abundance: .; v_gene: TRBV6-2/TRBV6-3; j_gene: TRBJ2-3; d_gene: TRBD1; CDR3nt: TGTGCCAGCAGCGCCCGGGGACAGGGTTCAGATACGCAGTATTTT; CDR3aa: CASSARGQGSDTQYF
abundance: .; v_gene: TRBV5-1; j_gene: TRBJ1-1; d_gene: TRBD1; CDR3nt: TGCGCCAGCAGGCCACAGGGGGTGCGCAACACTGAAGCTTTCTTT; CDR3aa: CASRPQGVRNTEAFF
abundance: .; v_gene: TRBV27; j_gene: TRBJ2-3; d_gene: TRBD1; CDR3nt: TGTGCCAGCAGTTTTGTGACAGGGGTCACAGATACGCAGTATTTT; CDR3aa: CASSFVTGVTDTQYF
abundance: .; v_gene: TRBV11-3; j_gene: TRBJ2-7; d_gene: TRBD1; CDR3nt: TGTGCCAGCAGCTTCGGACAGGGAGACTACGAGCAGTACTTC; CDR3aa: CASSFGQGDYEQYF
abundance: .; v_gene: TRBV27; j_gene: TRBJ2-2; d_gene: TRBD1; CDR3nt: TGTGCCAGCAGTACTATTATGGGGACAGTCCGTAGCACCGGGGAGCTGTTTTTT; CDR3aa: CASSTIMGTVRSTGELFF
abundance: .; v_gene: TRBV28; j_gene: TRBJ1-1; d_gene: .; CDR3nt: TGTGCCAGCGCGGGGGACGGGGCTGAAGCTTTCTTT; CDR3aa: CASAGDGAEAFF
abundance: .; v_gene: TRBV29-1; j_gene: TRBJ2-5; d_gene: .; CDR3nt: TGCAGCGTTGTTAGCCAATCAGAGACCCAGTACTTC; CDR3aa: CSVVSQSETQYF
abundance: few; v_gene: TRBV25-1; j_gene: TRBJ2-7; d_gene: .; CDR3nt: TGTGCCAGCAGAACAGCCTACTACGAGCAGTACTTC; CDR3aa: CASRTAYYEQYF
abundance: .; v_gene: TRBV6-5; j_gene: TRBJ2-5; d_gene: .; CDR3nt: TGTGCCAGCAGTTACTCTATCAGGGGAGAGACCCAGTACTTC; CDR3aa: CASSYSIRGETQYF
abundance: .; v_gene: TRBV11-2; j_gene: TRBJ2-7; d_gene: TRBD2; CDR3nt: TGTGCCAGCAGCTTAGTTCCCGCGGGGGTTACCTACGAGCAGTACTTC; CDR3aa: CASSLVPAGVTYEQYF
abundance: once; v_gene: TRBV30; j_gene: TRBJ1-5; d_gene: TRBD1; CDR3nt: TGTGCCTGTACGACCGGGACAGCGAATCAGCCCCAGCATTTT; CDR3aa: CACTTGTANQPQHF
abundance: few; v_gene: TRBV10-3; j_gene: TRBJ1-2; d_gene: TRBD1; CDR3nt: TGTGCCATCAGCCCGGGACAGGGAGATGGCTACACCTTC; CDR3aa: CAISPGQGDGYTF
abundance: few; v_gene: TRBV6-1; j_gene: TRBJ1-5; d_gene: .; CDR3nt: TGTGCCAGCAGTGAACGGGAGACTCAGCCCCAGCATTTT; CDR3aa: CASSERETQPQHF
abundance: .; v_gene: TRBV15; j_gene: TRBJ2-1; d_gene: TRBD2; CDR3nt: TGTGCCACCAGCAGACCTACGACTAGCGGGGGGGCCAGGGTTGAGCAGTTCTTC; CDR3aa: CATSRPTTSGGARVEQFF
abundance: .; v_gene: TRBV5-1; j_gene: TRBJ2-7; d_gene: TRBD1; CDR3nt: TGCGCCAGCAGCCGACCCGACAGGGCGCCCAACCCAGATTTGGAGCAGTACTTC; CDR3aa: CASSRPDRAPNPDLEQYF
abundance: .; v_gene: TRBV11-2; j_gene: TRBJ1-1; d_gene: .; CDR3nt: TGTGCCAGCTGCGGGGAAGAGAACACTGAAGCTTTCTTT; CDR3aa: CASCGEENTEAFF
abundance: .; v_gene: TRBV5-1; j_gene: TRBJ2-3; d_gene: TRBD2; CDR3nt: TGCGCCAGCAGCTTGAACCCGGGGGGAGGTGATACGCAGTATTTT; CDR3aa: CASSLNPGGGDTQYF
abundance: .; v_gene: TRBV18; j_gene: TRBJ2-7; d_gene: TRBD1; CDR3nt: TGTGCCAGCTCACCAGGGACAGGGGTAACCTACGAGCAGTACTTC; CDR3aa: CASSPGTGVTYEQYF